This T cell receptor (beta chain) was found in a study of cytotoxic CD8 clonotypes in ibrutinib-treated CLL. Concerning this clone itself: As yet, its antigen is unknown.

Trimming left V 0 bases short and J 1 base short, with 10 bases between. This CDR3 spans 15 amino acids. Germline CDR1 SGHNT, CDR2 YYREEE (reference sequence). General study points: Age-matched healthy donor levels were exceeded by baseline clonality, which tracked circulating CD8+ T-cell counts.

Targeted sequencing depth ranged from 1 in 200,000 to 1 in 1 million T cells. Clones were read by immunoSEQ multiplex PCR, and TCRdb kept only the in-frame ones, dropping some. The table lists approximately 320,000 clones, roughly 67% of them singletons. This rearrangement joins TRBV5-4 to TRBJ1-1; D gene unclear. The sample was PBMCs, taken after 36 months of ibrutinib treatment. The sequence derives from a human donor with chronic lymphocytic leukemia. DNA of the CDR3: TGTGCCAGCAGCTTGGGGCGTGGTAGGAACACTGAAGCTTTCTTT. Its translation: CASSLGRGRNTEAFF.